This T cell receptor (beta chain) was sequenced during a study of blood T cells in healthy people across ages. Combining a sample-barcoded 5' primer with a J-beta primer mix, a second PCR ran for 7 to 11 cycles. TCRdb independently ran MiXCR on the 5' RACE reads; one entry per CDR3 protein. The sample consists of approximately 1,000,000 distinct CDR3 sequences, over 35% of them appearing once. Per the germline V gene, CDR1 is SGHRS and CDR2 is YFSETQ. The CDR3 sequence is 14 residues long. The V end lost 3 bases, the J end lost 11 bases, and 18 bases lay between the germline ends. This clonotype was picked up a small number of times.

The gene calls are TRBV5-1 and TRBJ2-1, with no clear D. The sequenced material came from blood. This receptor was obtained from a woman aged 60-75 years in good health. This chain's CDR3 is CASSSNSANGKQFF. The CDR3 DNA is TGCGCCAGCAGCTCTAACAGTGCCAATGGGAAGCAGTTCTTC.